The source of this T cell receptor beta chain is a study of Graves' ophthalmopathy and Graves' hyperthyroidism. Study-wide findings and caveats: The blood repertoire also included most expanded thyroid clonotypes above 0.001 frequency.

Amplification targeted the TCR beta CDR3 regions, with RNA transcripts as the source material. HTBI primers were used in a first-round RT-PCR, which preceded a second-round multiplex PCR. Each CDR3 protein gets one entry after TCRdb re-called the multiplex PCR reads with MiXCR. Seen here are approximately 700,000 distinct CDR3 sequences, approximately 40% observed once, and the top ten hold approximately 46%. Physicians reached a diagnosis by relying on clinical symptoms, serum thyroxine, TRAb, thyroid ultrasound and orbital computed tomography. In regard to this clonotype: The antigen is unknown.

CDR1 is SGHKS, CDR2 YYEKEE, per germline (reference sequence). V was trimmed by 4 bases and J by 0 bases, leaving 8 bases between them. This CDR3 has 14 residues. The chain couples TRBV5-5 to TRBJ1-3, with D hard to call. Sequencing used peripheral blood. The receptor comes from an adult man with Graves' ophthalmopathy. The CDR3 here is CASSARISGNTIYF. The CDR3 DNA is TGTGCCAGCAGCGCGAGGATCTCTGGAAACACCATATATTTT.